A single sample is the source of the 30 T cell receptor beta chains below, sequenced in a study of blood T cell repertoires in COVID-19. The repertoire was sequenced with immunoSEQ multiplex PCR; TCRdb's copy has only in-frame clones and lacks some. The sample contains 250,000 to 350,000 clones, 80% to 90% of which appear only once. Material for sequencing was peripheral blood. These receptors originate from a woman between 50 and 59 years old who had recovered from COVID-19.

V usage is TRBV21-1 and J usage is TRBJ2-1; the table gives TRBD1 as D, unverified against the DNA. TRBV21-1 is annotated as a pseudogene. This CDR3 is built from 13 residues. The CDR3 reads CASTRDSLDEQFF. CDR3 bases: TGTGCCAGCACCAGGGATTCTCTGGATGAGCAGTTCTTC.

The chain recombines TRBV7-2 with TRBJ2-7; 7 bases line up with TRBD1. CDR3 size: 13 residues. CDR1 is SGHTA, CDR2 FQGNSA, per germline. V shed 5 bases, J shed 4 bases, and the junction held 5 bases outside the gene matches. CDR3 region: CASSPDRQYEQYF. CDR3 nucleotide sequence: TGTGCCAGCAGCCCGGACAGGCAGTACGAGCAGTACTTC.

This clone has just one count. The chain uses TRBV2 and TRBJ2-2, with 8 nucleotides matching TRBD1. The trim removed 4 bases at V and 8 bases at J, leaving 6 bases unmatched. The CDR3 totals 14 residues. The V gene's germline CDR1 is SNHLY and CDR2 FYNNEI. DNA for the CDR3: TGTGCCAGCAGTGTCCGGACAGGGTGGGGGGAGCTGTTTTTT. It encodes CASSVRTGWGELFF.

The DNA of the CDR3 is TGTGCCAGCAGCCAAGGGTCGCCGGTCACAGGGGGCTACACCTTC. Translation gives CASSQGSPVTGGYTF. The chain is built from TRBV3-1 (or the pseudogene TRBV3-2) and TRBJ1-2, with D possibly TRBD1 on 6 matching bases. The CDR3 has 15 residues. Germline lookup yields CDR1 LGHDT and CDR2 YNNKEL (reference sequence). V was clipped by 1 base and J by 8 bases, with 17 bases between them.

The rearrangement links TRBV28 to TRBJ2-3; D is uncertain. This CDR3 region has 11 residues. The germline V gene encodes CDR1 MDHEN and CDR2 SYDVKM. With 6 bases removed from V and 2 bases from J, the gap between germline ends came to 3 bases. The CDR3 loop is CASRATDTQYF. For the CDR3, the DNA is TGTGCCAGCAGGGCCACAGATACGCAGTATTTT.

The chain employs TRBV6-1 and TRBJ2-1; D unresolved. The CDR3 runs to 14 residues. The V gene's germline CDR1 is MNHNS and CDR2 SASEGT. Trimming removed 0 bases at V and 4 bases at J, with 7 bases between. The CDR3 protein is CASSEAHGYNEQFF. CDR3 DNA sequence: TGTGCCAGCAGTGAAGCGCACGGGTACAATGAGCAGTTCTTC.

V is TRBV5-6 and J is TRBJ2-3; 9 positions agree with TRBD2. CDR1 and CDR2 (germline): SGHDT, YYEEEE. CDR3 length equals 15 residues. V shed 4 bases and J 2 bases; nucleotides not matched to a gene: 5. CDR3: CASSPLAGDTDTQYF. In nucleotides, the CDR3 is TGTGCCAGCAGCCCCTTAGCGGGGGACACAGATACGCAGTATTTT.

The chain carries TRBV12-3 or TRBV12-4 and TRBJ1-1; D is uncertain. Trimming stripped 7 bases from V and 0 bases from J, with 9 bases between. CDR3 length: 13 amino acids. The CDR3: CASTPRVNTEAFF. The CDR3 DNA follows: TGTGCCAGCACGCCGAGGGTGAACACTGAAGCTTTCTTT.

The chain combines TRBV19 with TRBJ1-3; D call uncertain. Germline V CDR1 and CDR2: LNHDA, SQIVND (reference sequence). There are 15 residues in the CDR3. V dropped 4 bases and J dropped 1 base, with 11 bases sitting between them. The CDR3: CASSRVAGSGNTIYF. CDR3 sequence (DNA): TGTGCCAGTAGTAGGGTTGCGGGTTCTGGAAACACCATATATTTT.

This clone was recorded only once. CDR3 loop: CASSLDAGVSNNEQFF. CDR3 DNA sequence: TGTGCCAGCAGCTTGGACGCGGGGGTCTCGAACAATGAGCAGTTCTTC. V is TRBV5-8 and J is TRBJ2-1, with 7 bases matching TRBD2. V was clipped by 0 bases and J by 5 bases; unmatched bases: 8. Germline lookup yields CDR1 SGHTS and CDR2 YDEGEE. The CDR3 consists of 16 residues.

The J gene is TRBJ1-6, the V gene TRBV30, with D maybe TRBD1 (5 bases). Deletions cut 0 bases from V and 10 bases from J, with 10 bases between. CDR3 length: 13 residues. Per the germline V gene, CDR1 is GTSNPN and CDR2 is SVGIG (reference sequence). The CDR3 sequence: CAWSVMGRSPLHF. The CDR3 coding sequence is TGTGCCTGGAGTGTTATGGGGCGATCACCCCTCCACTTT.

The chain employs TRBV9 and TRBJ1-2; TRBD1 might be the D (6 bases). The CDR3 covers 14 residues. V lost 3 bases and J lost 8, with 17 bases in between. The germline V gene encodes CDR1 SGDLS and CDR2 YYNGEE. CDR3 DNA: TGTGCCAGCAGCGCCGGCGCGGGGGGCGCGGGCTACACCTTC. Translating gives CASSAGAGGAGYTF.

This chain uses TRBV11-2 with TRBJ2-5, with 8 bases aligning to TRBD1. CDR3 size: 15 residues. V lost 6 bases to trimming and J lost 5 bases; unmatched junction nucleotides: 11. Germline lookup yields CDR1 SGHAT and CDR2 FQNNGV. The DNA for the CDR3 is TGTGCCAGCAGACCTCCGGGACAGGTCCCGGAGACCCAGTACTTC. Amino acids: CASRPPGQVPETQYF.

The J gene is TRBJ1-3, the V gene TRBV2; TRBD1 matches at 10 bases. CDR3 size: 15 residues. V was pared by 4 bases and J by 1 base, with 1 base of the junction left unmatched. Germline values: CDR1 SNHLY, CDR2 FYNNEI. The CDR3 loop is CASSVDRGSGNTIYF. CDR3 nucleotide sequence: TGTGCCAGCAGTGTGGACAGGGGGTCTGGAAACACCATATATTTT.

V gene TRBV13 combines with J gene TRBJ2-5; perhaps TRBD1 as D (5 bases). The CDR3 is 17 residues long. The ends were cut back, 5 bases at V and 5 bases at J, with 24 bases in the middle. Germline V gives CDR1 PRHDT, CDR2 FYEKMQ (reference sequence). The CDR3 nucleotides read TGTGCCAGCAGCCCACCCGAAACGCAGGGTGGTATCGAGACCCAGTACTTC. This sequence encodes CASSPPETQGGIETQYF.

The J gene is TRBJ1-1, the V gene TRBV5-1; D unresolved. The ends were cut back, 4 bases at V and 2 bases at J, with 12 bases in the middle. Germline CDR1 SGHRS, CDR2 YFSETQ. The CDR3 runs 14 residues. This CDR3 is CASSVVGANTEAFF. In nucleotides, the CDR3 is TGCGCCAGCAGCGTGGTGGGCGCTAACACTGAAGCTTTCTTT.

This clone was found a few times. The chain has TRBV7-8 and TRBJ2-2; perhaps TRBD2 as D (6 bases). From germline, CDR1 is SGHVS and CDR2 FQNEAQ. Trimming shortened V by 7 bases and J by 3 bases, and 15 bases separated the two germline ends. The CDR3 consists of 15 residues. This CDR3 is CASTPGAIYTGELFF. DNA of the CDR3: TGTGCCAGCACCCCGGGAGCGATATACACCGGGGAGCTGTTTTTT.

The gene calls are TRBV12-3 or TRBV12-4 and TRBJ2-1, with TRBD2 as a possible D gene (6 bases). The ends were cut back, 3 bases at V and 7 bases at J, with 10 bases in the middle. This CDR3 is 13 amino acids long. The CDR3 DNA follows: TGTGCCAGCAGTTTCGGGGGTCTGAATGAGCAGTTCTTC. Translated: CASSFGGLNEQFF.

This rearrangement joins TRBV19 to TRBJ2-1; 7 nucleotides match TRBD2. CDR3 length equals 16 residues. V shed 5 bases, J shed 4 bases, and the junction held 11 bases outside the gene matches. CDR1 LNHDA and CDR2 SQIVND come from the germline V gene (reference sequence). The CDR3 DNA sequence: TGTGCCAGTAGTCCCTCCCTAGCGGCCCAATACAATGAGCAGTTCTTC. Its protein is CASSPSLAAQYNEQFF.

The chain couples TRBV29-1 to TRBJ2-5; the match to TRBD2 covers 7 bases. In germline, CDR1 is SQVTM, CDR2 ANQGSEA. The CDR3 is made up of 15 amino acids. Trimming cost V 7 bases and J 4 bases; bases outside gene matches: 15. The CDR3 DNA follows: TGCAGCGCCTCGACCGGCGGGGGTACGGGAGAGACCCAGTACTTC. This gives the protein CSASTGGGTGETQYF.

The chain employs TRBV19 and TRBJ1-1; TRBD1 might be the D (6 bases). Deletions cut 3 bases from V and 4 bases from J, with 9 bases between. Germline assignment: CDR1 LNHDA and CDR2 SQIVND (reference sequence). This CDR3 region has 13 residues. The CDR3 DNA reads as TGTGCCAGTAGTATCGGACAGACCACTGAAGCTTTCTTT. This sequence encodes CASSIGQTTEAFF. Filled out from reference TRBV19 and TRBJ1-1, the complete variable domain reads DGGITQSPKYLFRKEGQNVTLSCEQNLNHDAMYWYRQDPGQGLRLIYYSQIVNDFQKGDIAEGYSVSREKKESFPLTVTSAQKNPTAFYLCASSIGQTTEAFFGQGTRLTVV.

This clone has only one observation. This chain links TRBV6-2 or TRBV6-3 with TRBJ2-1; 14 bases fit TRBD2. The V gene end was trimmed by 6 bases and the J gene end by 7 bases; junction bases not matched to a gene: 8. This CDR3 contains 16 residues. Germline CDR1 is MNHEY and CDR2 is SVGEGT. CDR3 loop: CASSLLRTSGGNEQFF. CDR3 DNA sequence: TGTGCCAGCAGCCTCCTCCGGACTAGCGGGGGGAATGAGCAGTTCTTC.

The chain combines TRBV28 with TRBJ1-2; 12 bases match TRBD1. Looked up from germline, CDR1 is MDHEN and CDR2 is SYDVKM. The CDR3 runs 17 residues. The J segment lost 7 bases and the V segment lost 3 bases, leaving 12 bases of the junction unmatched. The CDR3 bases are TGTGCCAGCAGTTTTTCGTTAGGGACAGGGGGCGCGGCTGGCTACACCTTC. This encodes CASSFSLGTGGAAGYTF.

The rearrangement uses TRBV4-1 and TRBJ1-1; D ambiguous. V lost 0 bases and J lost 3, with 20 bases in between. Looked up from germline, CDR1 is MGHRA and CDR2 is YSYEKL. This CDR3 is built from 18 residues. Here the CDR3 DNA reads TGCGCCAGCAGCCAAGAAGAGGGTTGGACCGACGAGGACACTGAAGCTTTCTTT. This encodes CASSQEEGWTDEDTEAFF.

V and J are TRBV5-8 and TRBJ2-6, with D hard to call. The V end lost 4 bases, the J end lost 0 bases, and 8 bases lay between the germline ends. There are 15 residues in the CDR3. Looked up from germline, CDR1 is SGHTS and CDR2 is YDEGEE. CDR3 amino acids: CASSPQISGANVLTF. The CDR3, as DNA: TGTGCCAGCAGCCCACAGATCTCTGGGGCCAACGTCCTGACTTTC.

This chain connects TRBV7-8 to TRBJ2-1; 11 bases line up with TRBD2. Germline CDR1 is SGHVS and CDR2 is FQNEAQ. The CDR3 runs to 16 residues. Trimming removed 0 bases from V and 7 bases from J; junction bases left unmatched: 5. The CDR3 coding sequence is TGTGCCAGCAGCTTAGCCACTAGCGGGAGTTTTAATGAGCAGTTCTTC. Translation: CASSLATSGSFNEQFF. The full variable domain, rest sourced from reference TRBV7-8 and TRBJ2-1, is GAGVSQSPRYKVAKRGQDVALRCDPISGHVSLFWYQQALGQGPEFLTYFQNEAQLDKSGLPSDRFFAERPEGSVSTLKIQRTQQEDSAVYLCASSLATSGSFNEQFFGPGTRLTVL.

The chain couples TRBV5-1 to TRBJ1-5; the D gene is possibly TRBD1 (5 bases). The germline gives CDR1 SGHRS, CDR2 YFSETQ. V was clipped by 0 bases and J by 2 bases, with 9 bases between them. This CDR3 has 15 residues. CDR3 nucleotides: TGCGCCAGCAGCTTGGGGGGCCAGGGCAATCAGCCCCAGCATTTT. Its protein product is CASSLGGQGNQPQHF.

The chain uses TRBV30 and TRBJ1-1; D gene ambiguous. Per germline, CDR1 GTSNPN and CDR2 SVGIG (reference sequence). Trimming pared 2 bases from V and 1 base from J, leaving 5 bases between. CDR3 length equals 12 residues. The CDR3 nucleotides are TGTGCCTGGAGTTTCAGGAACACTGAAGCTTTCTTT. Translated, it gives CAWSFRNTEAFF. The full variable domain, in which reference TRBV30 and TRBJ1-1 provide the parts outside the CDR3, is SQTIHQWPATLVQPVGSPLSLECTVEGTSNPNLYWYRQAAGRGLQLLFYSVGIGQISSEVPQNLSASRPQDRQFILSSKKLLLSDSGFYLCAWSFRNTEAFFGQGTRLTVV.

The V and J genes are TRBV29-1 and TRBJ2-3; 10 bases line up with TRBD2. Trimming took 4 bases from V and 0 from J; bases not matched to a gene: 7. The CDR3 spans 16 residues. CDR1 is SQVTM and CDR2 is ANQGSEA in the germline V gene. The CDR3 reads CSVGLAGALSTDTQYF. DNA for the CDR3: TGCAGCGTTGGTCTAGCGGGAGCCCTGAGCACAGATACGCAGTATTTT.

The genes are TRBV12-5 and TRBJ2-1; TRBD2 agrees at 9 bases. The J segment lost 9 bases and the V segment lost 3 bases, leaving 6 bases of the junction unmatched. The length of the CDR3 is 14 residues. Germline V CDR1 and CDR2: LGHNT, FRNRAP. The CDR3 nucleotides are TGTGCTAGTGGTTTAGGGCGGGAGGGGGGTGAGCAGTTCTTC. Its translation: CASGLGREGGEQFF.